This TCR beta chain is from a study of cytomegalovirus exposure and HLA in healthy donors. Deletions cut 5 bases from V and 4 bases from J, with 9 bases between. The length of the CDR3 is 13 residues. Germline V CDR1 and CDR2: SEHNR, FQNEAQ (reference sequence). The PCR contained 60 Vbeta and 13 Jbeta primers. Profiling relied on immunoSEQ multiplex PCR, and the TCRdb table lists in-frame clones only, not all of them. Counted here are about 180,000 clones, over 80% occurring once; the ten biggest clones make up more than 1.1%. This TCR was recovered from a girl aged 5-17 years in good health and CMV-seropositive. This chain links TRBV7-9 with TRBJ1-3; D call uncertain. Sequenced material: PBMCs. CDR3 in amino acids: CASSPSGGNTIYF. Written as DNA, the CDR3 is TGTGCCAGCAGCCCCAGCGGAGGAAACACCATATATTTT.